A selection of T cell receptor beta chains follows, all from one sample in a study of blood T cell repertoires in COVID-19. Assay: immunoSEQ multiplex PCR; the TCRdb copy retains only in-frame clones and omits some. The table shows around 180,000 clones, with around 87% occurring only once. The sequenced sample was peripheral blood. The receptors were sampled from a man aged 35-49 years with active or convalescent COVID-19. Both conserved end residues are trimmed from each CDR3. Each record gives: CDR3 protein, clone size, V gene. Clone size is shown for a subset of rows, as once, few, many or a class of expanded clone.

ASSPGRVNTGELF | once | TRBV19
ASSLAGRNTIY | few | TRBV14
SARVSRAYT | . | TRBV20-1
ASSLRETQPQH | . | TRBV12-3/TRBV12-4
ASSLSLTGTDTQY | once | TRBV28
ASSSEGTSGGASYNEQF | . | TRBV5-1
ASTKDSTLF | . | TRBV6-6
ASGSGSGGTGELF | . | TRBV5-8
ASSEASGGAETQY | . | TRBV9
ASSPGGSRNSPLH | . | TRBV3-1/TRBV3-2
ASSLRPAGGYT | . | TRBV12-3/TRBV12-4
ASSLTGDQPQH | . | TRBV12-3/TRBV12-4
ATSRDMGVENIQY | . | TRBV15
ASSRSVLYEQY | . | TRBV14
ASITGQGNDEQF | . | TRBV2
ASSDPGGSETQY | . | TRBV5-1
ASSIGQGHTGELF | . | TRBV19
ASELSGGSGTDTQY | . | TRBV5-4
ASSLQGNPYNEQF | . | TRBV5-4
AWKAGGPLGEQY | . | TRBV30
ASSQAGGLTDTQY | . | TRBV4-1
ASMERADNEQF | . | TRBV6-5
ASSVAGNADYGYT | once | TRBV9
ATSDTVYGYT | . | TRBV24-1
ASSLDRERIQY | . | TRBV7-2
ASSVEVGTTSYNEQF | . | TRBV9
ASSPGMNTEAF | . | TRBV4-1
ASSYSIDRGNTIY | . | TRBV6-6
ASHSGANVLT | . | TRBV5-5
ASSYRDSYEQY | . | TRBV6-5
ASSLAGRGTGLGYT | . | TRBV7-2